This T cell receptor beta chain came from a study of blood T cell repertoires in COVID-19. On the study more broadly: Some COVID-19 samples were acute and others convalescent; all came from the United States, Italy and Spain. PBMCs, B-cell-depleted T cells, or T cells were the source of the cDNA or gDNA that made up the material.

Original methodology: Researchers report that nucleated cell counts were estimated from reference gene primer amplification. Using immunoSEQ multiplex PCR, the repertoire was profiled, and TCRdb retains in-frame clones only, with some absent. V and J calls plus clone size are reproduced from that table; the DNA served to infer D and trimming. The table has under 45,000 clones, 90% seen once; the top ten hold less than 50%. Germline V CDR1 and CDR2: MDHEN, SYDVKM. The length of the CDR3 is 15 residues. V dropped 5 bases and J dropped 0 bases, with 13 bases sitting between them. The TCR was taken from a man aged 60-69 years with active or convalescent COVID-19. V is TRBV28 and J is TRBJ1-2, with a weak D call TRBD1 (6 bases). Sequencing was carried out using peripheral blood. The CDR3 coding sequence is TGTGCCAGCAGTGAAGTCAGGGGATCTAACTATGGCTACACCTTC. This sequence encodes CASSEVRGSNYGYTF.